The clone carrying this T cell receptor beta chain was counted a single time. This specimen belongs to a study of blood T cell repertoires in COVID-19. Sequencing was performed with immunoSEQ multiplex PCR; in TCRdb, only in-frame clones are kept and a portion is missing. Of around 73,000 clones in the sample, about four fifths were seen once. Sequenced material: peripheral blood. This receptor was taken from a woman aged 60-75 years with acute or convalescent COVID-19.

CDR3 residues: CASSLAASGYEQYF. CDR3 nucleotide sequence: TGTGCCAGCAGCTTGGCTGCTAGCGGCTACGAGCAGTACTTC. V gene TRBV5-4 combines with J gene TRBJ2-7, with 7 bases aligning to TRBD2. The CDR3 consists of 14 residues. V dropped 0 bases and J dropped 3; count of bases not matched to a gene: 3. CDR1 and CDR2 from the germline V gene are SGHNT and YYREEE (reference sequence).